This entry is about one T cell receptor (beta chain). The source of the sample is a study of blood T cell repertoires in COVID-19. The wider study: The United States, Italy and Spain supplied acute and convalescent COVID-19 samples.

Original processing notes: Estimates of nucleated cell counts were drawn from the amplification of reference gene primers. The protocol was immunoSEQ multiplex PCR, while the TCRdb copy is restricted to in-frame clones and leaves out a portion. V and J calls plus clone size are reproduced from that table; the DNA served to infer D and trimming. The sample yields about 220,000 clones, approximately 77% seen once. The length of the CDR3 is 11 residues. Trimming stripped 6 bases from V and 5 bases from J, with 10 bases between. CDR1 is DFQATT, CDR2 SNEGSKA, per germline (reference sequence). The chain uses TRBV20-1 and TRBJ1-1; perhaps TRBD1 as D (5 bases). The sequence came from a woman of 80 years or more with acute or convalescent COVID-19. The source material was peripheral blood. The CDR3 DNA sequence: TGCAGTGCCTCTAAGGGGACTGAAGCTTTCTTT. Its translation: CSASKGTEAFF.